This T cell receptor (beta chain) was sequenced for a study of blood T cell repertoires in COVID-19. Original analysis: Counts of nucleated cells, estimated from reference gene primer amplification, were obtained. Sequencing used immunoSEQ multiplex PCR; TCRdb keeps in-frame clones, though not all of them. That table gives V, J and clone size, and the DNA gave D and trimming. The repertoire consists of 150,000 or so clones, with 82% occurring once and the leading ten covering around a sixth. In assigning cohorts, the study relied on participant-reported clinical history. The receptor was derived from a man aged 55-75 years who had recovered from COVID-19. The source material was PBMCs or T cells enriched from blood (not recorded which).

This CDR3 is CASSLGINEKLFF. CDR3 coding DNA: TGTGCCAGCAGCCTCGGGATTAATGAAAAACTGTTTTTT. The chain combines TRBV3-1 (or the pseudogene TRBV3-2) with TRBJ1-4, with D uncertain. The germline V gene encodes CDR1 LGHDT and CDR2 YNNKEL (reference sequence). V lost 4 bases and J lost 4, with 7 bases in between. This CDR3 has 13 residues.